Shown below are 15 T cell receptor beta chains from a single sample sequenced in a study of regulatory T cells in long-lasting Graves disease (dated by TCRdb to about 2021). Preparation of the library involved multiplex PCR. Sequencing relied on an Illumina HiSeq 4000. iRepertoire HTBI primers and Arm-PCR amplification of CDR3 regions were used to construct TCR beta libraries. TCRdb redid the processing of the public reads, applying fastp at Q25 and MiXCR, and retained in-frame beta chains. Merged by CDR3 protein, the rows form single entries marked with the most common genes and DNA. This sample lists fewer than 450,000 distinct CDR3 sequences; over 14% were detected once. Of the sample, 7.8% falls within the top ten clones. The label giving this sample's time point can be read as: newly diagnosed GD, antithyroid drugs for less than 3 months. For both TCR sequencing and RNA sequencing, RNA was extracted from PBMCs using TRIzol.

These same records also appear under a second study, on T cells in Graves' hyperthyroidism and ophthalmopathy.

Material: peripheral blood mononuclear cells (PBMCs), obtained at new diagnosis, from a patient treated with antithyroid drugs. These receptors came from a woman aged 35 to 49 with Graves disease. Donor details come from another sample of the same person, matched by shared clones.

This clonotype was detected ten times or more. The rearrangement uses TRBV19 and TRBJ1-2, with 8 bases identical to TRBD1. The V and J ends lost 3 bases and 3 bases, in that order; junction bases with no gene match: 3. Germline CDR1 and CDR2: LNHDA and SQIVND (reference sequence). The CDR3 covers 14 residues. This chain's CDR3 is CASSIGTGYYGYTF. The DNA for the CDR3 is TGTGCCAGTAGTATCGGGACAGGCTACTATGGCTACACCTTC. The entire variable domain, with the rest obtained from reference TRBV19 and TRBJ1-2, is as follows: DGGITQSPKYLFRKEGQNVTLSCEQNLNHDAMYWYRQDPGQGLRLIYYSQIVNDFQKGDIAEGYSVSREKKESFPLTVTSAQKNPTAFYLCASSIGTGYYGYTFGSGTRLTVV.

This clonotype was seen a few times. CDR3 coding DNA: TGTGCCAGCAGCCTCTCAGCGGGAGGCCCCGATGAGCAGTTCTTC. Its translation: CASSLSAGGPDEQFF. The rearrangement links TRBV14 to TRBJ2-1, with TRBD2 identical over 9 bases. Germline V gives CDR1 SGHDN, CDR2 FVKESK. Unmatched junction bases numbered 9, after V lost 4 bases and J lost 8 bases. The CDR3 is 15 residues long.

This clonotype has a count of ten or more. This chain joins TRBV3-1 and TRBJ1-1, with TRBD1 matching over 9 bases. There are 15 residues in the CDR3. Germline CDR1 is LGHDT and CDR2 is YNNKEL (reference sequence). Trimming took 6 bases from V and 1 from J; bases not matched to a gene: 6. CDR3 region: CASRVQGARNTEAFF. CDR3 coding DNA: TGTGCCAGCAGAGTACAGGGGGCGCGGAACACTGAAGCTTTCTTT.

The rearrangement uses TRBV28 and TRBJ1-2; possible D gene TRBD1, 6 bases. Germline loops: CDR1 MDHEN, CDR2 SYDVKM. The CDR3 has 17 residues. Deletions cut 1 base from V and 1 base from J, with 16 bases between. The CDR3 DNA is TGTGCCAGCAGTTTATACGGGGGCGGTTCAATTAACTATGGCTACACCTTC. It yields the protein CASSLYGGGSINYGYTF.

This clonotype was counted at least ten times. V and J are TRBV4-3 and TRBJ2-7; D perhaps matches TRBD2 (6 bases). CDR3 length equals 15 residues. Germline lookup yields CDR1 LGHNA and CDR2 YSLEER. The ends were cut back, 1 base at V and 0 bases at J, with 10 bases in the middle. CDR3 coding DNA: TGCGCCAGCAGCCAAGTGGGAGGACTCTCCTACGAGCAGTACTTC. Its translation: CASSQVGGLSYEQYF.

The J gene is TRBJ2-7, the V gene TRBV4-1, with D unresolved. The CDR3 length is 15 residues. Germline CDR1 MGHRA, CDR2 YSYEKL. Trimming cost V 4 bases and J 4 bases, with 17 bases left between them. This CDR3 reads CASSRLAVPSYEQYF. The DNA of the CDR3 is TGCGCCAGCAGCCGATTGGCCGTCCCCTCTTACGAGCAGTACTTC.

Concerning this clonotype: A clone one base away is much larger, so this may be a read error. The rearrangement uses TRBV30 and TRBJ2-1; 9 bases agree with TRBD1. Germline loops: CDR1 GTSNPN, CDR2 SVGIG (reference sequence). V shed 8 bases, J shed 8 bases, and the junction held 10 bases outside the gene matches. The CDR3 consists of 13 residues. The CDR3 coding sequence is TGTGCCGGAGCCGGGACAGGGCGAGATGAGCAGTTCTTC. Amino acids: CAGAGTGRDEQFF.

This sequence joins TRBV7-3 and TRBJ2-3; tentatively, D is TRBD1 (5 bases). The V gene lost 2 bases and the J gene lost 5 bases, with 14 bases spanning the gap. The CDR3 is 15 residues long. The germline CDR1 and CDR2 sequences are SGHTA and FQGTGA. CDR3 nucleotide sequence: TGTGCCAGCAGCTTATACCACGGGCAGGGAGATACGCAGTATTTT. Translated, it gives CASSLYHGQGDTQYF.

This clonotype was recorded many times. The CDR3 sequence: CAISRTSGSTDTQYF. CDR3 DNA: TGTGCCATTTCGCGGACTAGCGGGAGCACAGATACGCAGTATTTT. This chain connects TRBV7-9 to TRBJ2-3; 11 bases fit TRBD2. The CDR3 is 15 residues long. J was trimmed by 0 bases and V by 10 bases; bases with no gene match: 6. Germline V CDR1 and CDR2: SEHNR, FQNEAQ (reference sequence).

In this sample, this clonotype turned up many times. CDR3 nucleotides: TGTGCCAGCAGCCAGGACGACAGTAGCTCTGGGGCCAACGTCCTGACTTTC. The encoded protein is CASSQDDSSSGANVLTF. The chain carries TRBV3-1 and TRBJ2-6; possibly TRBD1 for D (5 bases). Germline V gene lookup returns CDR1 LGHDT and CDR2 YNNKEL (reference sequence). There are 17 residues in the CDR3. V was clipped by 3 bases and J by 0 bases, with 12 bases between them.

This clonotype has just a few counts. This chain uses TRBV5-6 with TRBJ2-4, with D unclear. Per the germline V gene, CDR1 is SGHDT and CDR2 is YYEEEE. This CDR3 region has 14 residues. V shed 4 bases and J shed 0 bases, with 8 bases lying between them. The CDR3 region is CASSLRLAKNIQYF. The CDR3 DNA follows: TGTGCCAGCAGCCTCAGACTAGCCAAAAACATTCAGTACTTC.

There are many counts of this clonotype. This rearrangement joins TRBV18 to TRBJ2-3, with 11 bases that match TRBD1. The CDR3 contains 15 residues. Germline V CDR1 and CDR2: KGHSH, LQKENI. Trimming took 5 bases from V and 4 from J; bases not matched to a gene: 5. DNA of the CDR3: TGTGCCAGCTCATCCTCGGGACAGGGGGCAGATACGCAGTATTTT. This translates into CASSSSGQGADTQYF.

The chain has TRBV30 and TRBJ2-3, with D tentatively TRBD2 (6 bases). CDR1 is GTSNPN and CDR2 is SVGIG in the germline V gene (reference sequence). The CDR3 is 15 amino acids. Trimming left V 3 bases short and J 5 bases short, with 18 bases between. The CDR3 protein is CAWRATGVRIDTQYF. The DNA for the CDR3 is TGTGCCTGGAGGGCTACGGGAGTCCGTATAGATACGCAGTATTTT.

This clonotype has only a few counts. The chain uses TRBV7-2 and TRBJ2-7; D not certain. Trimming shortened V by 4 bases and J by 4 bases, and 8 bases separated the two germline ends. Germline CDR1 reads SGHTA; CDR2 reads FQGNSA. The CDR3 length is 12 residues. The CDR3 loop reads CASSSTRYEQYF. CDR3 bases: TGTGCCAGCAGCTCGACACGGTACGAGCAGTACTTC.

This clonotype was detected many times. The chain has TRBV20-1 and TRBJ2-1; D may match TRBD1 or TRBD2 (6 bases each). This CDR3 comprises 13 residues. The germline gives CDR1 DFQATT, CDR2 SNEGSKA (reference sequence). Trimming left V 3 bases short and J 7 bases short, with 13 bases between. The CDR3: CSARRDTVNEQFF. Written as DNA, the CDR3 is TGCAGTGCTAGGCGGGACACGGTGAATGAGCAGTTCTTC.